The 20 T cell receptor beta chains below were found in one sample sequenced in a study of regulatory T cells in long-lasting Graves disease. Combining iRepertoire HTBI primers with Arm-PCR of CDR3 regions, the authors built TCR beta libraries. In TCRdb, the multiplex PCR reads were re-called with MiXCR into one record per CDR3 protein. The table includes hundreds of thousands of distinct CDR3 sequences, roughly 15% detected once. The time point was: newly diagnosed GD, antithyroid drugs for less than 3 months. Scientists built the TCR library using RNA that was extracted from PBMCs. This sample also belongs to another study, concerning T cells in Graves' hyperthyroidism and ophthalmopathy.

Sample: peripheral blood mononuclear cells (PBMCs), taken at new diagnosis, from a patient treated with antithyroid drugs. All receptors derive from a woman aged 35 to 59 with Graves disease.

This clonotype was counted many times. The chain joins TRBV12-3 or TRBV12-4 to TRBJ1-2; D not resolved. The CDR3 length is 15 residues. The V gene lost 5 bases and the J gene lost 3 bases, with 16 bases spanning the gap. The CDR3 DNA reads as TGTGCCAGCAGTCCCCGTGAAGGATTAGACTATGGCTACACCTTC. Its translation: CASSPREGLDYGYTF.

There are a few counts of this clonotype. V usage is TRBV20-1 and J usage is TRBJ1-6, with TRBD1 matching 12 bases. The germline gives CDR1 DFQATT, CDR2 SNEGSKA (reference sequence). Unmatched junction bases numbered 5, after V lost 5 bases and J lost 9 bases. The CDR3 runs to 14 residues. The CDR3 nucleotides are TGCAGTGCTCAGTGGGGACAGGGGGCTTCACCCCTCCACTTT. Its translation is CSAQWGQGASPLHF.

This clonotype was seen many times. This chain connects TRBV5-5 to TRBJ1-5; TRBD1 aligns across 9 bases. This CDR3 contains 14 residues. Losses at the gene ends were 2 bases for V and 7 bases for J; bases not matched to a gene: 4. CDR1 is SGHKS, CDR2 YYEKEE, per germline (reference sequence). CDR3: CASSLTGGRQPQHF. DNA of the CDR3: TGTGCCAGCAGCTTAACAGGGGGCCGGCAGCCCCAGCATTTT.

The rearrangement joins TRBV3-1 to TRBJ2-5; 9 nucleotides align to TRBD1. The CDR3 sequence is 19 residues long. V dropped 4 bases and J dropped 3; count of bases not matched to a gene: 18. CDR1 and CDR2 (germline): LGHDT, YNNKEL (reference sequence). The CDR3 DNA is TGTGCCAGCAGCCGATTGATGGGACAGGGAAGAAGGGAAAAAGAGACCCAGTACTTC. It specifies CASSRLMGQGRREKETQYF.

The chain combines TRBV2 with TRBJ1-3; 7 bases line up with TRBD1. Germline trimming cut 7 bases from V and 0 bases from J; bases unmatched to any gene: 9. The CDR3 spans 16 residues. Germline CDR1 and CDR2: SNHLY and FYNNEI. The CDR3 DNA reads TGTGCCAGCATCGACGACAGGGCCATCTCTGGAAACACCATATATTTT. It is translated as CASIDDRAISGNTIYF.

This clonotype has a count of ten or more. This chain connects TRBV20-1 to TRBJ1-1; D is perhaps TRBD1 (5 bases). This CDR3 has 15 amino acids. CDR1 is DFQATT, CDR2 SNEGSKA, per germline (reference sequence). V dropped 0 bases and J dropped 5 bases, with 16 bases sitting between them. The CDR3 region has the DNA TGCAGTGCTAGAGATTCGGGCAGGGCGAGGACTGAAGCTTTCTTT. This codes for CSARDSGRARTEAFF.

This rearrangement joins TRBV5-1 to TRBJ2-7; the D is unclear. The CDR3 length is 14 residues. Per the germline V gene, CDR1 is SGHRS and CDR2 is YFSETQ. V dropped 0 bases and J dropped 4 bases, with 11 bases sitting between them. This CDR3 is CASSLEGSGYEQYF. CDR3 in DNA: TGCGCCAGCAGCTTGGAGGGATCAGGATACGAGCAGTACTTC. Complete variable domain (other parts from reference TRBV5-1 and TRBJ2-7): KAGVTQTPRYLIKTRGQQVTLSCSPISGHRSVSWYQQTPGQGLQFLFEYFSETQRNKGNFPGRFSGRQFSNSRSEMNVSTLELGDSALYLCASSLEGSGYEQYFGPGTRLTVT.

The chain recombines TRBV19 with TRBJ1-6; no reliable D call. The V gene lost 7 bases and the J gene lost 6 bases, with 16 bases spanning the gap. The CDR3 is 15 amino acids. Germline V gene sequence: CDR1 LNHDA, CDR2 SQIVND (reference sequence). The CDR3, as DNA: TGTGCCAGTACCATAGTTGGATTTTCTAATTCACCCCTCCACTTT. Its protein product is CASTIVGFSNSPLHF.

As to this clonotype: It may be a read error: a sequence one base away is much more abundant. This chain joins TRBV2 and TRBJ1-3; 7 positions agree with TRBD1. The CDR3 has 14 amino acids. The germline gives CDR1 SNHLY, CDR2 FYNNEI. The CDR3 nucleotides read TGTGCCAGCAGGGGACAGTCCTCTGGAGACACCATATATTTT. Residues: CASRGQSSGDTIYF.

The chain carries TRBV20-1 and TRBJ1-5; unclear D gene. Germline V gene sequence: CDR1 DFQATT, CDR2 SNEGSKA (reference sequence). This CDR3 is 17 amino acids long. V was pared by 0 bases and J by 0 bases, with 15 bases between. The CDR3 DNA reads as TGCAGTGCTAGAGAGGTCTATGCAGGAAATAGCAATCAGCCCCAGCATTTT. It encodes CSAREVYAGNSNQPQHF.

Ten or more counts support this clonotype. This chain uses TRBV11-3 with TRBJ2-3; D may be TRBD1 (6 bases). The CDR3 extends over 16 amino acids. Trimming took 1 base from V and 2 from J, leaving 13 bases between them. CDR1 SGHNT and CDR2 YENEEA come from the germline V gene. The CDR3 DNA sequence: TGTGCCAGCAGCTTAGTTCCAGGGGCGCCCACAGATACGCAGTATTTT. Translation: CASSLVPGAPTDTQYF.

This rearrangement joins TRBV4-1 to TRBJ2-2; no reliable D call. V was clipped by 6 bases and J by 5 bases, with 7 bases between them. Germline V lookup: CDR1 MGHRA, CDR2 YSYEKL. This CDR3 is 12 amino acids long. The DNA for the CDR3 is TGCGCCAGCAGGAGATTTACCGGGGAGCTGTTTTTT. This sequence encodes CASRRFTGELFF.

V is TRBV5-1 and J is TRBJ1-4; a weak D match, TRBD1 (5 bases). This CDR3 has 14 amino acids. Germline values: CDR1 SGHRS, CDR2 YFSETQ. V gave up 0 bases and J gave up 8 bases, with 11 bases separating them. CDR3 protein: CASSLVGASEKLFF. The CDR3 nucleotides read TGCGCCAGCAGCTTGGTCGGGGCGAGCGAAAAACTGTTTTTT.

This clonotype came up many times. CDR3 region: CASSFVNSGNTIYF. The DNA for the CDR3 is TGTGCCAGCAGTTTTGTGAACTCTGGAAACACCATATATTTT. This sequence joins TRBV2 and TRBJ1-3, with unresolved D. The V gene's germline CDR1 is SNHLY and CDR2 FYNNEI. This CDR3 has 14 amino acids. V lost 5 bases and J 0 bases, leaving 8 bases between the germline ends.

This clonotype has just a few counts. The chain carries TRBV4-1 and TRBJ2-5, with a weak D call TRBD2 (5 bases). Germline CDR1 MGHRA, CDR2 YSYEKL. V was pared by 0 bases and J by 3 bases, with 14 bases between. The CDR3 length is 16 residues. CDR3 loop: CASSQEVAGLEETQYF. CDR3 sequence (DNA): TGCGCCAGCAGCCAAGAAGTGGCGGGCCTCGAAGAGACCCAGTACTTC.

This clonotype was counted ten times or more. This chain links TRBV12-3 or TRBV12-4 with TRBJ1-2, with no clear D. The CDR3 runs to 11 residues. V lost 7 bases, J lost 8 bases, and 11 bases lay in between. CDR3 coding DNA: TGTGCCAGCACCCCGTCTGGGGGCTACACCTTC. Residues: CASTPSGGYTF.

The V call is TRBV18, the J call TRBJ1-1; D not certain. Trimming shortened V by 2 bases and J by 0 bases, and 16 bases separated the two germline ends. CDR1 KGHSH and CDR2 LQKENI come from the germline V gene. The CDR3 is made up of 17 amino acids. The DNA for the CDR3 is TGTGCCAGCTCACCAAACTGGAACGATATCATGAACACTGAAGCTTTCTTT. Its protein product is CASSPNWNDIMNTEAFF.

This clonotype was recorded many times. The chain has TRBV3-1 and TRBJ2-2; D perhaps matches TRBD2 (5 bases). The CDR3 has 18 residues. V gave up 0 bases and J gave up 4 bases, with 18 bases separating them. Germline V CDR1 and CDR2: LGHDT, YNNKEL (reference sequence). CDR3 residues: CASSQDQRVHGSTGELFF. CDR3 DNA: TGTGCCAGCAGCCAAGATCAGAGGGTACATGGATCCACCGGGGAGCTGTTTTTT.

This clonotype was seen more than once but under ten times. V and J are TRBV20-1 and TRBJ2-7; no clear D. The ends were cut back, 3 bases at V and 5 bases at J, with 8 bases in the middle. CDR1 is DFQATT, CDR2 SNEGSKA, per germline (reference sequence). The CDR3 length is 11 residues. CDR3 DNA: TGCAGTGCTAGGGCTGCAAACGAGCAGTACTTC. It yields the protein CSARAANEQYF.

This clonotype came up many times. The chain is built from TRBV2 and TRBJ1-6, with 9 bases lining up with TRBD1. V was clipped by 6 bases and J by 9 bases; unmatched bases: 12. Germline CDR1 SNHLY, CDR2 FYNNEI. This CDR3 region has 16 residues. CDR3 protein: CASRQTGGSPSSPLHF. The CDR3 DNA is TGTGCCAGCAGGCAGACAGGGGGTTCCCCTAGTTCACCCCTCCACTTT.